The entry below gives a single T cell receptor beta chain sequence along with its context. Its specific antigen is unknown. No much larger clone is present one base from it, and per-base qualities are unavailable. The record originates from a study of blood T cell repertoires in COVID-19 (dated by TCRdb to the early 2020s). Some background on the complete study: Samples covering the acute and convalescent phases of COVID-19 were provided by collaborators in the United States, Italy and Spain. The prospective study material was composed of cDNA or gDNA derived from T cells, B-cell-depleted T cells, or PBMCs. Subjects who had been exposed to COVID-19, were actively infected with it, or had recovered from it provided the deeply sampled blood TCRbeta repertoires that made up the dataset. The repertoires were released in a freely available public database intended as a resource for research on the immune response to SARS-CoV-2. The samples were drawn from the first 160 participants of the ongoing ImmuneRACE study and from over a thousand subjects provided by 6 global collaborators. Nearly every sample came with metadata listing a de-identified subject ID, COVID-19 status, age in years and sex. HLA class I and class II types, where available, came from metadata supplied by the sample provider rather than from assay-based typing. The investigation overall reported the following: Clinical and demographic metadata were provided uncurated, with the amount varying by source and participant.

TCRbeta CDR3 regions were amplified from genomic DNA by means of the immunoSEQ Assay, a bias-controlled multiplex PCR. The authors' pipeline ran thus. The number of nucleated cells in each sample was estimated from the amplification of reference gene primers within the assay. To quantify the absolute abundance of each unique TCRbeta CDR3 rearrangement, sequence reads were collapsed and filtered. Productive Simpson clonality was computed per sample as the square root of Simpson's diversity index over productive rearrangements. In its TCRdb copy, this immuneACCESS table keeps in-frame sequences only and misses some clones. Where compared with another copy, unresolved V genes explain less than half of these, and the others have no known cause. D and trimming come from the DNA, and the V and J calls and clone size come from that table. The sample yields approximately 220,000 clones; approximately 86% were counted once. The top ten hold 3% of the sample.

Cut back by 2 bases and 6 bases, the V and J ends lie 11 bases apart. Sequences SGHVS (CDR1) and FQNEAQ (CDR2) are obtained from the germline V gene. Spanning cysteine to phenylalanine, the CDR3 consists of 15 amino acids. Just CDR3 DNA is preserved here, 45 bases in frame from base 1. Collaborating institutions collected whole blood in K2EDTA tubes following their own protocols. For TCRbeta analysis, collaborator samples were shipped as frozen whole blood, as isolated PBMCs, or as DNA extracted from either sample type. The chain is made from TRBV7-8 and TRBJ1-6; the D gene is perhaps TRBD1, from 5 matching bases. Input material: peripheral blood. This receptor was obtained from a man aged 55-75 years with acute or convalescent COVID-19. The CDR3 corresponds to CASSLKRQLNSPLHF. The DNA sequence follows: TGTGCCAGCAGCTTAAAGAGACAGCTTAATTCACCCCTCCACTTT.